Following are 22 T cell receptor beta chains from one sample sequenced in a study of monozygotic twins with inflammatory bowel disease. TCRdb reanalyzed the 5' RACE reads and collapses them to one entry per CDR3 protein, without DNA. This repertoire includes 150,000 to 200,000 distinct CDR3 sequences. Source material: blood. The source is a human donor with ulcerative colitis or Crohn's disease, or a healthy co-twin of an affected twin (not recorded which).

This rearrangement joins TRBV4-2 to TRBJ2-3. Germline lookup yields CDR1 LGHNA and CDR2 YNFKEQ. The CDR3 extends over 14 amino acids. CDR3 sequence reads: CASSQVYETDTQYF.

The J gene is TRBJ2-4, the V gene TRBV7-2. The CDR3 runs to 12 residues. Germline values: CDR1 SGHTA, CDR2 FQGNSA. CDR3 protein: CASSFSLDIQYF.

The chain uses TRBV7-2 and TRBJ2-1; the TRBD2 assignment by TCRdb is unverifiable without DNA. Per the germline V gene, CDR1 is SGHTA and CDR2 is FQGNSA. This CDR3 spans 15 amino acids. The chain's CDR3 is CASSLISGLVNEQFF.

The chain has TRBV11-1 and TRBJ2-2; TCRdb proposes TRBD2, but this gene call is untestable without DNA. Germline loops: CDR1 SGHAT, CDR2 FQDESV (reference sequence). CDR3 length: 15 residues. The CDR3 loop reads CASSLVTSGTGELFF. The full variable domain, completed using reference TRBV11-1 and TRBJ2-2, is EAEVAQSPRYKITEKSQAVAFWCDPISGHATLYWYRQILGQGPELLVQFQDESVVDDSQLPKDRFSAERLKGVDSTLKIQPAELGDSAMYLCASSLVTSGTGELFFGEGSRLTVL.

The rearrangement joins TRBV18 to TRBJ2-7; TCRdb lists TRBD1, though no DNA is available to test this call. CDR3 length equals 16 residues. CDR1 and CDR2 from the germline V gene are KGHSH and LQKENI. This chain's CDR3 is CASSPLTGTGGSEQYF.

CDR3 sequence reads: CASSATGLDGYTF. The chain couples TRBV7-3 to TRBJ1-2; TCRdb calls TRBD1, which cannot be checked without DNA. CDR3 size: 13 residues. Germline-derived CDR1 and CDR2 are SGHTA and FQGTGA.

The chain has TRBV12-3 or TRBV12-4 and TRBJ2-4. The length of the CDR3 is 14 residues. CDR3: CASSLGGTKNIQYF.

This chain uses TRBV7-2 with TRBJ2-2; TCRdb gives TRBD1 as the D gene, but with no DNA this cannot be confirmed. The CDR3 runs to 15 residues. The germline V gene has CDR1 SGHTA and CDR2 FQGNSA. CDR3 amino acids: CASSNDRGLTGELFF.

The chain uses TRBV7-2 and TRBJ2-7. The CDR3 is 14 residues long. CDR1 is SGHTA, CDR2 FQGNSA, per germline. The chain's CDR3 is CASSLGGRTYEQYF.

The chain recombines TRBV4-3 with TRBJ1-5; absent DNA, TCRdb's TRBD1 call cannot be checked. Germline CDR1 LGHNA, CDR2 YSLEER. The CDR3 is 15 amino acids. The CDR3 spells CASSQVAGANQPQHF.

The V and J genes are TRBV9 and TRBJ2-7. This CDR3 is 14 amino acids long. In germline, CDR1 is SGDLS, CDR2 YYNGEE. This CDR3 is CASSVSPGSYEQYF.

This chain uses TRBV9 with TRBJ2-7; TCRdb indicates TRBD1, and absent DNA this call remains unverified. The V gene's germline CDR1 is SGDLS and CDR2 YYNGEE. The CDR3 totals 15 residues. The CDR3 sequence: CASSVDWDSTYEQYF. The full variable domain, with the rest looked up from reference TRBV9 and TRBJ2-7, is DSGVTQTPKHLITATGQRVTLRCSPRSGDLSVYWYQQSLDQGLQFLIQYYNGEERAKGNILERFSAQQFPDLHSELNLSSLELGDSALYFCASSVDWDSTYEQYFGPGTRLTVT.

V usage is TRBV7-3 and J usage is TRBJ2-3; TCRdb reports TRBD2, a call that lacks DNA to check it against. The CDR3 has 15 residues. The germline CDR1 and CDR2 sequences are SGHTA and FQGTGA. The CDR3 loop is CASSSLAGGQDTQYF.

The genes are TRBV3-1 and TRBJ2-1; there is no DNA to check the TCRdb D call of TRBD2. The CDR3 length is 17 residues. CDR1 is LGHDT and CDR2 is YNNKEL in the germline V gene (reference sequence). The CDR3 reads CASSQDWSGRTNNEQFF.

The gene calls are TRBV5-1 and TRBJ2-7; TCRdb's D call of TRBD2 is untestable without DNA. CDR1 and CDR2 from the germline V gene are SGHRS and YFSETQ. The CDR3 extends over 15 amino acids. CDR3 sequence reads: CASSLVLAAHYEQYF.

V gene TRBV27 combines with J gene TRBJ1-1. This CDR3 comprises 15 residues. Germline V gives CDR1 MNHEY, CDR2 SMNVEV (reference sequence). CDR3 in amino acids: CASSPQDTRNTEAFF.

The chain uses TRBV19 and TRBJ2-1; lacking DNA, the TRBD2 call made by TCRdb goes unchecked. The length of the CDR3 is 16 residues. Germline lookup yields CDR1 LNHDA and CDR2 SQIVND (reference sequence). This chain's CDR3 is CASTQTSGNLYNEQFF.

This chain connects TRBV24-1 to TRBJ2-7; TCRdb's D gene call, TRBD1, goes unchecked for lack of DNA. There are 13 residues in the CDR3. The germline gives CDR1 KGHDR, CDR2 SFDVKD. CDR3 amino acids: CATSDAHLRGQYF.

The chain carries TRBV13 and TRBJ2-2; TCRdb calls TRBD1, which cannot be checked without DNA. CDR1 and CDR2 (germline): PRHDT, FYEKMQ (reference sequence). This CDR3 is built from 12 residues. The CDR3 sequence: CASSPTGLELFF.

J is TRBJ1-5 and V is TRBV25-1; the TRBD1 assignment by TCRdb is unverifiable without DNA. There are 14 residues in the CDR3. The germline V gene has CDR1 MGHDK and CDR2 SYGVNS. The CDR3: CASSETGLIQPQHF.

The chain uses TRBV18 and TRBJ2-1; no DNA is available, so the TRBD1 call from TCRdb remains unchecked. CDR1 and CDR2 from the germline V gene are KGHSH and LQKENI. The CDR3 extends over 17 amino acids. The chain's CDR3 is CASSPPNIQGINNEQFF.

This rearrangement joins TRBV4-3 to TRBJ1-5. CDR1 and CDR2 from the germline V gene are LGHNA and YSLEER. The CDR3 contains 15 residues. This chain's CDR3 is CASSQDTRGNQPQHF.